These 26 T cell receptor beta chains share one sample of origin, sequenced in a study of blood T cells in healthy people across ages. A second roughly 6 to 12 cycle PCR used barcoded and J-beta primers. One entry per CDR3 protein, called by TCRdb with MiXCR from the 5' RACE reads. The repertoire consists of about 1.4 million distinct CDR3 sequences, with approximately 63% occurring once and the leading ten covering 5% to 7%. The sample taken for sequencing was blood. The source is a young man in good health.

V is TRBV6-1 and J is TRBJ2-7; 8 bases fit TRBD1. This CDR3 is 16 amino acids long. Germline trimming cut 2 bases from V and 4 bases from J; bases unmatched to any gene: 10. CDR1 MNHNS and CDR2 SASEGT come from the germline V gene. CDR3 sequence reads: CASSEMVGQGGYEQYF. The CDR3 DNA reads as TGTGCCAGCAGTGAAATGGTCGGACAGGGAGGATACGAGCAGTACTTC.

J is TRBJ2-7 and V is TRBV25-1; D call uncertain. The V gene lost 3 bases and the J gene lost 2 bases, with 11 bases spanning the gap. Germline CDR1 and CDR2: MGHDK and SYGVNS. The CDR3 is made up of 14 amino acids. In DNA, the CDR3 is TGTGCCAGCAGTGACTCCGACAATGCCTACGAGCAGTACTTC. This sequence encodes CASSDSDNAYEQYF.

The V and J genes are TRBV29-1 and TRBJ2-2; D is ambiguous. The CDR3 length is 11 residues. CDR1 SQVTM and CDR2 ANQGSEA come from the germline V gene. CDR3 nucleotide sequence: TGCGCCCTGGCATGGTCCGGGGAGCTGTTTTTT. It codes for CALAWSGELFF.

The rearrangement uses TRBV27 and TRBJ2-4; D gene ambiguous. V was cut by 2 bases and J by 13 bases, with 9 bases left in between. CDR1 and CDR2 (germline): MNHEY, SMNVEV (reference sequence). The CDR3 contains 11 residues. CDR3 residues: CASSLGGRQYF. For the CDR3, the DNA is TGTGCCAGCAGTTTAGGCGGAAGGCAGTACTTC.

This rearrangement joins TRBV11-2 to TRBJ2-1; 8 bases match TRBD2. Germline CDR1 SGHAT, CDR2 FQNNGV. The CDR3 runs 16 residues. V lost 1 base and J lost 8; bases outside the gene matches: 10. CDR3 protein: CASSLVPGGAWDEQFF. The CDR3 DNA sequence: TGTGCCAGCAGCTTAGTACCGGGGGGGGCGTGGGATGAGCAGTTCTTC.

This clonotype was detected only a few times. The CDR3 region has the DNA TGCAGTGCTAGGCCCCCGGGGGACTATGGCTACACCTTC. It is translated as CSARPPGDYGYTF. The genes are TRBV20-1 and TRBJ1-2; TRBD1 is a possible D gene (5 bases). This CDR3 region has 13 residues. Germline values: CDR1 DFQATT, CDR2 SNEGSKA (reference sequence). The V gene lost 3 bases and the J gene lost 3 bases, with 11 bases spanning the gap.

With regard to this clonotype: One end of the junction is discordant with germline, which a read error may explain. The chain uses TRBV3-1 and TRBJ2-3; tentatively, D is TRBD1 (6 bases). The CDR3 runs to 16 residues. CDR1 and CDR2 (germline): LGHDT, YNNKEL (reference sequence). CDR3 nucleotides: TGTGCCAGCAGTGTTGGGACACTCAACCCCACAGATGCGCAGTATTTT. Translation gives CASSVGTLNPTDAQYF.

This clonotype was seen only a few times. J is TRBJ2-7 and V is TRBV29-1, with D uncertain. V lost 6 bases, J lost 4 bases, and 16 bases lay in between. The germline V gene encodes CDR1 SQVTM and CDR2 ANQGSEA. The CDR3 length is 13 residues. CDR3 sequence reads: CSVFFVGGYEQYF. CDR3 nucleotide sequence: TGCAGCGTCTTCTTCGTGGGTGGATACGAGCAGTACTTC.

This clonotype was observed once. The CDR3 loop reads CASSHAYNEQFF. The CDR3 DNA reads TGTGCCAGCAGCCATGCCTACAATGAGCAGTTCTTC. This chain joins TRBV3-1 and TRBJ2-1; D remains ambiguous. The V gene's germline CDR1 is LGHDT and CDR2 YNNKEL (reference sequence). Trimming stripped 3 bases from V and 2 bases from J, with 2 bases between. The CDR3 is 12 residues long.

V is TRBV20-1 and J is TRBJ2-1; TRBD2 matches 8 bases. Germline-derived CDR1 and CDR2 are DFQATT and SNEGSKA (reference sequence). The CDR3 has 15 amino acids. With V trimmed by 1 base and J by 3 bases, 5 bases remained unmatched. CDR3 nucleotides: TGCAGTGCTAGAGGGCGGGAGGAACTCTACAATGAGCAGTTCTTC. Its translation is CSARGREELYNEQFF.

This sequence joins TRBV4-2 and TRBJ2-1; 9 nucleotides align to TRBD2. The trim removed 5 bases at V and 8 bases at J, leaving 7 bases unmatched. The CDR3 is 14 residues long. Germline V gene data show CDR1 as LGHNA and CDR2 as YNFKEQ. DNA of the CDR3: TGTGCCAGCAGCAGTGAGCGGGGGGCCCATGAGCAGTTCTTC. It translates to CASSSERGAHEQFF.

For this clonotype: At one boundary the junction diverges from the germline segment, which might be a read error. The rearrangement uses TRBV27 and TRBJ1-5, with TRBD1 identical over 8 bases. Germline lookup yields CDR1 MNHEY and CDR2 SMNVEV (reference sequence). The CDR3 totals 16 residues. The CDR3 spells CASRPLTGEGDQPQHF. CDR3 sequence (DNA): TGCGCCAGCAGGCCCCTGACAGGGGAGGGCGATCAGCCCCAGCATTTT.

This clonotype was seen only a few times. This rearrangement joins TRBV7-2 to TRBJ2-1; 7 nucleotides line up with TRBD2. V trimming: 5 bases; J trimming: 7 bases; junction bases outside the gene matches: 8. CDR3 length equals 14 residues. Germline V gene data show CDR1 as SGHTA and CDR2 as FQGNSA. The CDR3 loop reads CASSLRAGLNEQFF. CDR3 DNA sequence: TGTGCCAGCAGCCTACGAGCGGGGTTGAATGAGCAGTTCTTC.

This clonotype was found a few times. This chain uses TRBV29-1 with TRBJ1-2, with TRBD1 matching over 8 bases. There are 14 residues in the CDR3. CDR1 and CDR2 from the germline V gene are SQVTM and ANQGSEA. Trimming removed 6 bases from V and 3 bases from J; junction bases left unmatched: 9. CDR3 DNA: TGCAGCGTGGAACCTCAGGGGGCAGACTATGGCTACACCTTC. This encodes CSVEPQGADYGYTF.

The chain employs TRBV3-1 and TRBJ2-3, with a tentative D call TRBD1 (5 bases). CDR1 is LGHDT, CDR2 YNNKEL, per germline (reference sequence). The CDR3 spans 17 residues. V gave up 2 bases and J gave up 1 base, with 16 bases separating them. Here the CDR3 DNA reads TGTGCCAGCAGCCAAAGGGCAGGGATCGTGGGCACAGATACGCAGTATTTT. Translated, it gives CASSQRAGIVGTDTQYF.

The chain recombines TRBV4-3 with TRBJ1-1; perhaps TRBD1 as D (5 bases). The germline V gene encodes CDR1 LGHNA and CDR2 YSLEER. V lost 2 bases, J lost 1 base, and 20 bases lay in between. CDR3 size: 18 residues. The CDR3 here is CASSQWVLGPGANTEAFF. As DNA, the CDR3 is TGCGCCAGCAGCCAATGGGTCCTTGGTCCTGGGGCGAACACTGAAGCTTTCTTT.

This chain uses TRBV5-5 with TRBJ2-3, with a weak D call TRBD1 (6 bases). Germline values: CDR1 SGHKS, CDR2 YYEKEE (reference sequence). Deletions cut 4 bases from V and 6 bases from J, with 15 bases between. CDR3 size: 14 residues. The CDR3 DNA sequence: TGTGCCAGCAGCGTGACCGGACAGTCGGATACGCAGTATTTT. This sequence encodes CASSVTGQSDTQYF.

In its sample, this clonotype was seen once. CDR3 in DNA: TGTGCCAGCAGCTTAGTGAGCGAGCTATACAATGAGCAGTTCTTC. Its protein product is CASSLVSELYNEQFF. V and J are TRBV7-2 and TRBJ2-1; D ambiguous. CDR3 length: 15 amino acids. V was cut by 1 base and J by 4 bases, with 11 bases left in between. Germline CDR1 and CDR2: SGHTA and FQGNSA.

This chain uses TRBV7-2 with TRBJ2-5, with D perhaps matching TRBD2 (6 bases). Looked up from germline, CDR1 is SGHTA and CDR2 is FQGNSA. The CDR3 is made up of 15 amino acids. Trimming left V 4 bases short and J 1 base short, with 13 bases between. The chain's CDR3 is CASSSLLASQETQYF. DNA for the CDR3: TGTGCCAGCAGCTCGTTACTAGCCAGCCAAGAGACCCAGTACTTC.

This CDR3 reads CASSQRARGGYTF. For the CDR3, the DNA is TGTGCCAGCAGCCAAAGAGCTAGGGGTGGCTACACCTTC. The rearrangement joins TRBV14 to TRBJ1-2; tentatively, D is TRBD1 (5 bases). This CDR3 comprises 13 residues. The ends were cut back, 2 bases at V and 7 bases at J, with 11 bases in the middle. Germline loops: CDR1 SGHDN, CDR2 FVKESK.

The chain uses TRBV11-2 and TRBJ2-5, with D unresolved. The length of the CDR3 is 15 residues. V shed 5 bases and J shed 2 bases, with 15 bases lying between them. Germline CDR1 and CDR2: SGHAT and FQNNGV. The CDR3 bases are TGTGCCAGCAGCCCGCACGGGCCGCTACAAGAGACCCAGTACTTC. Residues: CASSPHGPLQETQYF. Variable domain in full (rest from reference TRBV11-2 and TRBJ2-5): EAGVAQSPRYKIIEKRQSVAFWCNPISGHATLYWYQQILGQGPKLLIQFQNNGVVDDSQLPKDRFSAERLKGVDSTLKIQPAKLEDSAVYLCASSPHGPLQETQYFGPGTRLLVL.

Concerning this clonotype itself: This may come from a read error, since a much larger clone is one base off. The gene calls are TRBV27 and TRBJ2-7; tentatively, D is TRBD1 or TRBD2 (5 bases each). The germline V and J ends were trimmed by 5 bases and 2 bases, with 10 bases remaining between them. This CDR3 has 13 residues. Germline values: CDR1 MNHEY, CDR2 SMNVEV (reference sequence). CDR3 sequence reads: CASSTGRTYEQYF. The CDR3 DNA follows: TGTGCCAGCAGTACGGGACGAACCTACGAGCAGTACTTC.

This clonotype has just a few counts. This chain uses TRBV11-2 with TRBJ2-5; 10 bases align to TRBD2. This CDR3 comprises 19 residues. Looked up from germline, CDR1 is SGHAT and CDR2 is FQNNGV. V gave up 0 bases and J gave up 11 bases; unmatched junction bases: 21. The CDR3 loop is CASSLDETLAGPTYNEQYF. As DNA, the CDR3 is TGTGCCAGCAGCTTAGACGAAACACTAGCGGGACCTACCTACAATGAGCAGTACTTC. Complete variable domain (other parts from reference TRBV11-2 and TRBJ2-5): EAGVAQSPRYKIIEKRQSVAFWCNPISGHATLYWYQQILGQGPKLLIQFQNNGVVDDSQLPKDRFSAERLKGVDSTLKIQPAKLEDSAVYLCASSLDETLAGPTYNEQYFGPGTRLLVL.

The V call is TRBV4-1, the J call TRBJ1-2, with unresolved D. The germline V gene has CDR1 MGHRA and CDR2 YSYEKL. V was clipped by 0 bases and J by 0 bases, with 20 bases between them. The CDR3 is 19 amino acids. The CDR3 nucleotides are TGCGCCAGCAGCCAAGATCGGGCAGACTACTCGATGGCTAACTATGGCTACACCTTC. This sequence encodes CASSQDRADYSMANYGYTF.

The CDR3 is CASSKGTSGAYADTQYF. The CDR3 nucleotides read TGCGCCAGCAGCAAAGGGACTAGCGGGGCATACGCAGATACGCAGTATTTT. This chain links TRBV5-1 with TRBJ2-3; 13 positions match TRBD2. V lost 4 bases, J lost 4 bases, and 9 bases stayed unmatched. Germline V gene data show CDR1 as SGHRS and CDR2 as YFSETQ. The CDR3 sequence is 17 residues long.

The chain recombines TRBV4-3 with TRBJ1-1; no firm D call. This CDR3 is built from 13 residues. Germline loops: CDR1 LGHNA, CDR2 YSLEER. V gave up 5 bases and J gave up 5 bases, with 12 bases separating them. The CDR3 region has the DNA TGCGCCAGCAGCGAATTCCGGGGAACTGAAGCTTTCTTT. It translates to CASSEFRGTEAFF.